This T cell receptor beta chain was profiled in a study of human T cells and chemical hapten exposure. Study outcomes and limitations: Expanded TCRs made up significantly more big CDR3 similarity clusters than controls did.

TCRdb processed the RACE reads anew with MiXCR; each CDR3 protein has one entry. The table records around 300,000 distinct CDR3 sequences, around 7% of them present only once. This clonotype was detected only a few times. The antigen is undetermined. Time point noted: patch test 1, 2 weeks after DPC sensitization. Treatment: therapeutic diphenylcyclopropenone sensitization with weekly scalp DPC. Ahead of each patch test application, blood was drawn. This CDR3 has 15 residues. Germline assignment: CDR1 DFQATT and CDR2 SNEGSKA (reference sequence). J lost 0 bases, V lost 4 bases, and 5 bases had no gene match.

The chain links TRBV20-1 to TRBJ2-3, with 9 bases fitting TRBD1. The input for sequencing was whole blood, taken in connection with sensitization to the hapten diphenylcyclopropenone (DPC). The TCR sequence derives from a woman aged 18-29 years with alopecia areata. Some clones in this sample may be carry-over from other donors' samples. The CDR3 here is CSATGTGSSTDTQYF. The CDR3 nucleotides are TGCAGTGCTACCGGGACAGGGAGTAGCACAGATACGCAGTATTTT.